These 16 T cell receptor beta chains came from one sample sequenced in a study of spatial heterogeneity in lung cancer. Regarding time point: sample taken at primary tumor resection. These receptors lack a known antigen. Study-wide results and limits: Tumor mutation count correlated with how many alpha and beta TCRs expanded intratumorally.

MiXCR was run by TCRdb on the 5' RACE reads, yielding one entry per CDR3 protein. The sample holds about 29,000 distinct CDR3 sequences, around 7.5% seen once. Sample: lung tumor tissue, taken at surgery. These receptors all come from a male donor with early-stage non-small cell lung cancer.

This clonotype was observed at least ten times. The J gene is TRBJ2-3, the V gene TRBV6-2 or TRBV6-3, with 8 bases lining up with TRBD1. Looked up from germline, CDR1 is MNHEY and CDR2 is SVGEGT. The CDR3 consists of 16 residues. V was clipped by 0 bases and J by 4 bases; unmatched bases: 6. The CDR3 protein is CASSYSTGTGPDTQYF. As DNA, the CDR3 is TGTGCCAGCAGTTACTCGACTGGGACAGGACCAGATACGCAGTATTTT.

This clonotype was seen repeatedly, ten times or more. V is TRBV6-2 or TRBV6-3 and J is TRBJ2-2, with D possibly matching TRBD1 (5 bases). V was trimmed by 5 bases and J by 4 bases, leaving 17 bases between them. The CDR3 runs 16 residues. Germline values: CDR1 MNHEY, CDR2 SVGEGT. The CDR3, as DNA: TGTGCCAGCAGTCCCAGACAGCCACTCATCACCGGGGAGCTGTTTTTT. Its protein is CASSPRQPLITGELFF.

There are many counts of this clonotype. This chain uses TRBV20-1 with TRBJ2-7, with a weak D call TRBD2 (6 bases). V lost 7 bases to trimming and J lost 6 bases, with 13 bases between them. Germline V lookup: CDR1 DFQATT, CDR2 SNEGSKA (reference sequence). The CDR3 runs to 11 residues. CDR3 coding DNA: TGCAGTGTTACGGAGGGCGTCGAGCAGTACTTC. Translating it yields CSVTEGVEQYF.

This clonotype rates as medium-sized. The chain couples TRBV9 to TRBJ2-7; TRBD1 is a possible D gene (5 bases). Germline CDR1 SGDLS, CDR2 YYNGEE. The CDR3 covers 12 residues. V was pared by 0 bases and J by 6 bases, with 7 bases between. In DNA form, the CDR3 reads TGTGCCAGCAGCGTAGGAAGGGGCGAGCAGTACTTC. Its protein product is CASSVGRGEQYF.

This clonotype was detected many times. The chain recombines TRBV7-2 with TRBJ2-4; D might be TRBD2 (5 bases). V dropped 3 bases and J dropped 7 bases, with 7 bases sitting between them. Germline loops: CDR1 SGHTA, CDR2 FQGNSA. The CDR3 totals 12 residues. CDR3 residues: CASSFIANIQYF. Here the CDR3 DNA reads TGTGCCAGCAGCTTCATAGCGAACATTCAGTACTTC.

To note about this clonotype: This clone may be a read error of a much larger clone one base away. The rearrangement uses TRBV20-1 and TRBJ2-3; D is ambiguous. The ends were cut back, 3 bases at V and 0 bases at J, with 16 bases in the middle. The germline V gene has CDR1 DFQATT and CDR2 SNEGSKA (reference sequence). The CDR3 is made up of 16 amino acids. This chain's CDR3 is CSARRPAGSSTDTQYF. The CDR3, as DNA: TGCAGTGCTAGGCGACCAGCCGGTTCTAGCACAGATACGCAGTATTTT.

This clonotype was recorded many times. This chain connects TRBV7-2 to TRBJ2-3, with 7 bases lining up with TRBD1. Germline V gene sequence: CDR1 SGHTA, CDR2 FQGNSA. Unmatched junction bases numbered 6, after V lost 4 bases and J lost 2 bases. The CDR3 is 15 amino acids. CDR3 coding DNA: TGTGCCAGCAGCTCGCCGACAGGGCCCACAGATACGCAGTATTTT. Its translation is CASSSPTGPTDTQYF.

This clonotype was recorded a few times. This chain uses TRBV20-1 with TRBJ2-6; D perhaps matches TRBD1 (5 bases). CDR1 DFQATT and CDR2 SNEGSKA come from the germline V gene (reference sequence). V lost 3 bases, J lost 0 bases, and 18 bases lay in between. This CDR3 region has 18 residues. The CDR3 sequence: CSASGIVQGRSGANVLTF. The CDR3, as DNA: TGCAGTGCTAGTGGTATCGTCCAGGGCCGCTCTGGGGCCAACGTCCTGACTTTC.

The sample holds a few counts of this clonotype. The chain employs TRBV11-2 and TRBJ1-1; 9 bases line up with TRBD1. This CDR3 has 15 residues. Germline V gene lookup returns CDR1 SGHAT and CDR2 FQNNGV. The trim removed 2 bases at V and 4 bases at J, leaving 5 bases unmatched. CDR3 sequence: CASSLRTGAGTEAFF. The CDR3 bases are TGTGCCAGCAGCTTACGGACAGGGGCCGGCACTGAAGCTTTCTTT.

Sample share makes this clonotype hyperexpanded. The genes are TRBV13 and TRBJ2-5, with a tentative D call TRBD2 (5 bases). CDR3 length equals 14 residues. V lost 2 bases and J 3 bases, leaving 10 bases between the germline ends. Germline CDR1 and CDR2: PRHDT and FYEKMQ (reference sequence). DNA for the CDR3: TGTGCCAGCAGCTTAAGGACTTTCAAAGAGACCCAGTACTTC. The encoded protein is CASSLRTFKETQYF.

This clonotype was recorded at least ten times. The chain's CDR3 is CASSRRGLHEQYF. The CDR3 coding sequence is TGTGCCAGCAGCCGAAGGGGGCTCCACGAGCAGTACTTC. This chain connects TRBV3-1 to TRBJ2-7; 7 positions match TRBD1. The V segment lost 4 bases and the J segment 5 bases; nucleotides outside the gene matches: 5. The CDR3 spans 13 residues. Germline V gene data show CDR1 as LGHDT and CDR2 as YNNKEL (reference sequence).

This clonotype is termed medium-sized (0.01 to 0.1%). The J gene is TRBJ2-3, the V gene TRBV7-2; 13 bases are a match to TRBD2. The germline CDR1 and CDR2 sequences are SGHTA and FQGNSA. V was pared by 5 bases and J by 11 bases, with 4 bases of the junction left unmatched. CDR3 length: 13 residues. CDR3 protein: CASSPGTSGVQYF. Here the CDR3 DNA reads TGTGCCAGCAGCCCCGGGACTAGCGGGGTGCAGTATTTT.

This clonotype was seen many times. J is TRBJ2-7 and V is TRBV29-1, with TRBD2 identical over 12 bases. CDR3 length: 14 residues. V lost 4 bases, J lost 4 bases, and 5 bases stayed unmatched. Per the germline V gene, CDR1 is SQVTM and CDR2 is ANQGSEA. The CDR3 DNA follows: TGCAGCGTTGCCGGACTAGCGGGGACTTACGAGCAGTACTTC. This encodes CSVAGLAGTYEQYF.

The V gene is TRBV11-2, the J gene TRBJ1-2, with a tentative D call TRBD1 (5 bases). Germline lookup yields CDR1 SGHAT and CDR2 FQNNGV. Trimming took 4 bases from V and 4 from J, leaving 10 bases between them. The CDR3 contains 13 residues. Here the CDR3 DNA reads TGTGCCAGCAGCTCCAGGGACGGCTATGGCTACACCTTC. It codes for CASSSRDGYGYTF.

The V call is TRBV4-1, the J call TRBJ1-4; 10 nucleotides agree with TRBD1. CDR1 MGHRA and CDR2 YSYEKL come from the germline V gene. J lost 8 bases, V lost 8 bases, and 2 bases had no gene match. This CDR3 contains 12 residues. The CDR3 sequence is CASGQGEEKLFF. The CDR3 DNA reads TGCGCCAGCGGACAGGGGGAAGAAAAACTGTTTTTT.

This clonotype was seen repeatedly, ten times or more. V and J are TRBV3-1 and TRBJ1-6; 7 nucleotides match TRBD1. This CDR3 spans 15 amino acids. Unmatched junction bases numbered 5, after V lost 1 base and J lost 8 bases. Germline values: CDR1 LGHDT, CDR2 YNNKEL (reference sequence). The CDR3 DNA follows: TGTGCCAGCAGCCAAGTCGCAGGGGGAGATTCACCCCTCCACTTT. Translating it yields CASSQVAGGDSPLHF.